Only a few counts were recorded for the clone carrying this TCR beta chain. V was clipped by 4 bases and J by 2 bases, with 11 bases between them. CDR3 length: 13 residues. Germline lookup yields CDR1 DFQATT and CDR2 SNEGSKA (reference sequence). The sample belongs to a study of HIV-infected children after antiretroviral therapy interruption. Study at large: Children had CD4+ above 500, viral load below 50 copies/ml, either treatment arm. Median age was around 10 years (interruption) and around 8 years (continuous). Most children had recorded EBV and CMV exposure.

RNA-based 3' RACE libraries used unique molecular identifiers. MiXCR was run by TCRdb on the 3' RACE reads, yielding one entry per CDR3 protein. This sample has approximately 95,000 distinct CDR3 sequences, with roughly 6.4% found just once. Treatment in this sample: PENTA 11 planned treatment interruption arm or continuous ART arm. From thawed PBMCs, naive CD4+ CD45RA+ CD45RO- T cells were sorted. Sample: CD45RA+ CD4+ T cells from PBMCs, pooled from several time points, taken from a donor given antiretroviral therapy, either interrupted or continuous. Subset reported: naive CD4+ CD45RA+ CD45RO- T cells. The chain carries TRBV20-1 and TRBJ1-2; weak D call: TRBD1 (5 bases). The receptor's source is a pool of human donors with HIV. The CDR3 loop reads CSATPQGNYGYTF. CDR3 sequence (DNA): TGCAGTGCTACTCCCCAGGGCAACTATGGCTACACCTTC.